Listed below are T cell receptor beta chains from one sample, sequenced in a study of Ad26.COV2.S vaccination and SARS-CoV-2 variants. Measured with immunoSEQ multiplex PCR; TCRdb has only the in-frame clones, and not every one. The repertoire consists of hundreds of thousands of clones, with around 90% occurring once and the leading ten covering roughly 1.5%. Sequences were derived from peripheral blood, sampled in a trial of Ad26.COV2.S vaccine versus placebo. The receptors were gathered from a person aged 18 to 65 who received the Ad26.COV2.S COVID-19 vaccine or a placebo. Both conserved end residues are part of each CDR3.

V gene	J gene	CDR3 protein
TRBV11-3	TRBJ2-1	CASSRGPTSGVYNEQFF
TRBV25-1	TRBJ2-7	CASSVGLAVPYEQYF
TRBV6-5	TRBJ1-1	CASSYSPVGYDTEAFF
TRBV7-2	TRBJ1-1	CASSLGTNTEAFF
TRBV4-3	TRBJ2-2	CASSQDFGQGAGELFF
TRBV5-6	TRBJ1-2	CASSLRSIGWGYGYTF
TRBV12-5	TRBJ1-3	CASGFREAGNTIYF
TRBV3-1/TRBV3-2	TRBJ2-5	CASSQVEGGETQYF
TRBV2	TRBJ2-4	CASRGPGTGVNIQYF
TRBV19	TRBJ1-1	CASSRQALLNTEAFF